This TCR beta chain was sequenced for a study of cytomegalovirus exposure and HLA in healthy donors. PCR primers comprised 60 Vbeta and 13 Jbeta primers. Assay used: immunoSEQ multiplex PCR; TCRdb lists only in-frame clones, some missing. This table holds around 110,000 clones, around 74% found once. This clone was counted between two and nine times. The germline V gene has CDR1 SNHLY and CDR2 FYNNEI. Trimming stripped 0 bases from V and 4 bases from J, with 14 bases between. This CDR3 has 16 amino acids. The V gene is TRBV2, the J gene TRBJ2-3; a weak D match, TRBD2 (6 bases). Specimen: PBMCs. The TCR was taken from a woman aged 40 to 55 in good health and CMV-seropositive. The CDR3 region is CASSEAGRGGSDTQYF. CDR3 bases: TGTGCCAGCAGTGAAGCTGGGCGGGGTGGGTCAGATACGCAGTATTTT.